This T cell receptor beta chain stems from a study of blood T cells in healthy people across ages. Whole-study results and caveats: Roughly linear declines in TCR beta diversity per million T cells occurred with age.

The germline gives CDR1 DFQATT, CDR2 SNEGSKA (reference sequence). Trimming removed 3 bases at V and 3 bases at J, with 11 bases between. This CDR3 has 13 amino acids. This clonotype was observed a few times. Its matching antigen is unknown. It was about 10 milliliters of peripheral blood that were drawn from each donor. Alongside a J-beta primer mix, a sample-barcoded 5' primer served in a second PCR lasting roughly 6 to 11 cycles. From the 5' RACE reads, TCRdb called clonotypes with MiXCR, one entry per CDR3 protein. The data contain around 520,000 distinct CDR3 sequences, about 25% of them singletons. These data were also filed under a second study, of T cells of mothers and their children. That work contributes: Study donors consisted of a few healthy Caucasian mothers and their six children. Reads recorded for TCR beta CDR3 numbered over 10 million per mother and roughly 3 million per child.

Material: blood. The sequence derives from a boy aged 2 to 10 in good health. The V call is TRBV20-1, the J call TRBJ1-1; D remains unclear. As DNA, the CDR3 is TGCAGTGCTAGTGTGACCTGGGACACTGAAGCTTTCTTT. It codes for CSASVTWDTEAFF.